Below are 6 T cell receptor beta chains sequenced from a single sample in a study of regulatory T cells in long-lasting Graves disease. Researchers made TCR beta libraries by using iRepertoire HTBI primers and running Arm-PCR on CDR3 regions. TCRdb analysed the multiplex PCR reads with MiXCR anew, one entry per CDR3 protein. The sample includes around 480,000 distinct CDR3 sequences, about 17% of them seen just once. Documented time point: newly diagnosed GD, antithyroid drugs for less than 3 months. After RNA was extracted from PBMCs, the TCR library was made from it. The data were also submitted as part of a second study, on T cells in Graves' hyperthyroidism and ophthalmopathy.

Source: peripheral blood mononuclear cells (PBMCs), taken at new diagnosis, from a patient treated with antithyroid drugs. The receptors derive from a man aged 40-49 years with Graves disease.

This clonotype came up a few times. The V gene is TRBV5-1, the J gene TRBJ1-2; D is undetermined. This CDR3 spans 16 amino acids. Germline V gene sequence: CDR1 SGHRS, CDR2 YFSETQ. Trimming removed 0 bases at V and 4 bases at J, with 16 bases between. CDR3 bases: TGCGCCAGCAGCTTGGAGGCACCCCAACTAAGCTATGGCTACACCTTC. It translates to CASSLEAPQLSYGYTF.

The J gene is TRBJ2-7, the V gene TRBV6-5, with a tentative D call TRBD1 (5 bases). CDR3 length: 13 residues. V lost 2 bases to trimming and J lost 6 bases, with 11 bases between them. CDR1 MNHEY and CDR2 SVGAGI come from the germline V gene. The CDR3 DNA sequence: TGTGCCAGCAGTTACGGGCAGGGTAGCGAGCAGTACTTC. Residues: CASSYGQGSEQYF.

The sample holds many counts of this clonotype. The chain uses TRBV11-1 and TRBJ2-2; 10 bases fit TRBD2. Germline loops: CDR1 SGHAT, CDR2 FQDESV (reference sequence). J was trimmed by 7 bases and V by 5 bases; bases with no gene match: 7. This CDR3 region has 15 residues. The CDR3 nucleotides read TGTGCCAGCAGCCCCCTAGCGGGAGCGAACGGGGAGCTGTTTTTT. This encodes CASSPLAGANGELFF.

Ten or more counts support this clonotype. The J gene is TRBJ2-7, the V gene TRBV20-1; 10 bases align to TRBD2. The V gene end was trimmed by 2 bases and the J gene end by 0 bases; junction bases not matched to a gene: 4. CDR3 length: 15 amino acids. From germline, CDR1 is DFQATT and CDR2 SNEGSKA (reference sequence). The CDR3 loop reads CSARTPSGSSYEQYF. In nucleotides, the CDR3 is TGCAGTGCTAGAACTCCTAGCGGGAGCTCCTACGAGCAGTACTTC.

There are many counts of this clonotype. This rearrangement joins TRBV28 to TRBJ2-2, with 16 bases matching TRBD2. V gave up 5 bases and J gave up 5 bases; unmatched junction bases: 11. The CDR3 extends over 19 amino acids. The V gene's germline CDR1 is MDHEN and CDR2 SYDVKM. CDR3 amino acids: CASSLHLGLAGGPTGELFF. The CDR3 bases are TGTGCCAGCAGTCTTCACCTGGGACTAGCGGGAGGGCCAACCGGGGAGCTGTTTTTT.

There are many counts of this clonotype. The chain carries TRBV28 and TRBJ2-7; no reliable D call. This CDR3 region has 13 residues. Trimming cost V 6 bases and J 0 bases, with 9 bases left between them. Looked up from germline, CDR1 is MDHEN and CDR2 is SYDVKM. In nucleotides, the CDR3 is TGTGCCAGCAGCCTAAGGTACTCCTACGAGCAGTACTTC. This gives the protein CASSLRYSYEQYF. Using reference TRBV28 and TRBJ2-7 for the parts outside the CDR3, the full variable domain is DVKVTQSSRYLVKRTGEKVFLECVQDMDHENMFWYRQDPGLGLRLIYFSYDVKMKEKGDIPEGYSVSREKKERFSLILESASTNQTSMYLCASSLRYSYEQYFGPGTRLTVT.